A single sample is the source of the 5 T cell receptor beta chains below, sequenced in a study of T cells of healthy individuals. TCRdb re-called the 5' RACE reads through MiXCR, storing one row per CDR3 protein. The sample lists 60,000 to 80,000 distinct CDR3 sequences, about a sixth occurring once. These receptors all stem from a human donor in good health.

This clonotype was observed many times. The J gene is TRBJ2-3, the V gene TRBV20-1; D is unresolved. CDR3 size: 15 residues. V was cut by 5 bases and J by 3 bases, with 18 bases left in between. Germline CDR1 reads DFQATT; CDR2 reads SNEGSKA (reference sequence). The chain's CDR3 is CSASVVAQATDTQYF. DNA of the CDR3: TGCAGTGCTTCGGTGGTGGCCCAGGCAACAGATACGCAGTATTTT.

This clonotype was counted at least ten times. The CDR3 DNA follows: TGTGCCAGCAGTCGAGGGGAGAAAGAGACCCAGTACTTC. It encodes CASSRGEKETQYF. J is TRBJ2-5 and V is TRBV11-1; either TRBD1 or TRBD2 may supply D (5 bases each). The V gene lost 6 bases and the J gene lost 3 bases, with 11 bases spanning the gap. The CDR3 loop spans 13 amino acids. The germline gives CDR1 SGHAT, CDR2 FQDESV (reference sequence).

This clonotype has a handful of counts. The V call is TRBV14, the J call TRBJ1-1; D perhaps matches TRBD1 (5 bases). The germline V and J ends were trimmed by 4 bases and 3 bases, with 15 bases remaining between them. CDR1 and CDR2 (germline): SGHDN, FVKESK. The length of the CDR3 is 15 residues. The chain's CDR3 is CASSLGLLGDTEAFF. As DNA, the CDR3 is TGTGCCAGCAGCCTGGGACTCCTGGGAGACACTGAAGCTTTCTTT.

This clonotype has more than one count but fewer than ten. The CDR3 DNA is TGTGCCAGCAGCTTGGGACTAGTAGGTGAGCAGTTCTTC. It is translated as CASSLGLVGEQFF. This chain links TRBV7-9 with TRBJ2-1; 8 bases fit TRBD2. V shed 3 bases and J 9 bases; nucleotides not matched to a gene: 4. The length of the CDR3 is 13 residues. Germline values: CDR1 SEHNR, CDR2 FQNEAQ (reference sequence).

Many counts were recorded for this clonotype. The genes are TRBV10-3 and TRBJ2-7, with 8 bases matching TRBD1. The junction had 6 bases not matched to a gene; V was cut back by 2 bases and J by 3 bases. CDR1 ENHRY and CDR2 SYGVKD come from the germline V gene. CDR3 size: 15 residues. CDR3 in DNA: TGTGCCATCAGTGAGCCGGGACAGGTACTCTACGAGCAGTACTTC. This gives the protein CAISEPGQVLYEQYF.